This is a list of T cell receptor beta chains from one sample in a study of blood T cells in healthy people across ages. TCRdb processed the 5' RACE reads anew with MiXCR; each CDR3 protein has one entry. The sample shows over 750,000 distinct CDR3 sequences, about 25% of them seen only once. The sample was also reused in another study, on T cells of mothers and their children.

What was sequenced was blood. The origin of the receptors is a boy between 5 and 17 years old in good health. The CDR3 runs from the conserved cysteine through the conserved F or W. Each record gives: J gene, D gene, clone size, V gene, CDR3 protein, CDR3 DNA. The D gene is left open where the match is weak. Where a row states a size, it is once, few, many or the class of an expanded clone; other rows omit it.

TRBJ2-1	TRBD1	NA	TRBV5-6	CASSVGQGANNEQFF	TGTGCCAGCAGCGTGGGACAGGGGGCGAACAATGAGCAGTTCTTC
TRBJ2-3	TRBD2	few	TRBV4-2	CASSRGTSGRTDTQYF	TGTGCCAGCAGCCGTGGGACTAGCGGGAGAACAGATACGCAGTATTTT
TRBJ2-1	NA	NA	TRBV29-1	CSGHPGEWGEQFF	TGCAGCGGCCACCCGGGAGAATGGGGTGAGCAGTTCTTC
TRBJ2-1	NA	NA	TRBV28	CALARLATYNEQFF	TGTGCCCTCGCCCGGTTAGCCACCTACAATGAGCAGTTCTTC
TRBJ2-5	NA	few	TRBV6-6	CASSYSSGGDGKTQYF	TGTGCCAGCAGTTACTCTTCAGGGGGGGATGGAAAGACCCAGTACTTC
TRBJ1-2	NA	few	TRBV7-9	CASSIPPGTDITF	TGTGCCAGCAGCATCCCCCCGGGAACAGACATCACCTTC
TRBJ2-7	TRBD2	NA	TRBV15	CATSPISVLAGGPEPVSEQYF	TGTGCCACCAGCCCTATATCTGTTCTAGCGGGAGGGCCTGAACCCGTATCCGAGCAGTACTTC
TRBJ1-1	NA	few	TRBV4-3	CASSKEGTPQDEAFF	TGCGCCAGCAGCAAGGAGGGAACACCACAAGATGAAGCTTTCTTT
TRBJ2-7	NA	NA	TRBV7-2	CASSTRGVVYEQYF	TGTGCCAGCAGCACTCGTGGGGTCGTTTACGAGCAGTACTTC
TRBJ2-7	NA	NA	TRBV7-2	CASSRRGGRSSYEQYF	TGTGCCAGCAGCCGAAGAGGGGGGCGAAGCTCCTACGAGCAGTACTTC
TRBJ2-5	TRBD2	few	TRBV5-1	CASSYPPLAGVSETQYF	TGCGCCAGCAGCTATCCGCCACTAGCGGGAGTGTCAGAGACCCAGTACTTC
TRBJ2-7	TRBD1	NA	TRBV7-9	CASSSTRVGTGSAYEQYF	TGTGCCAGCAGCTCCACTCGGGTGGGGACAGGGAGTGCCTACGAGCAGTACTTC
TRBJ2-1	TRBD1	few	TRBV15	CATSDRGQGQFF	TGTGCCACCTCAGACAGGGGGCAAGGGCAGTTCTTC
TRBJ2-2	NA	NA	TRBV5-1	CASSEGETGELFF	TGCGCCAGCAGCGAAGGGGAGACCGGGGAGCTGTTTTTT
TRBJ2-1	TRBD2	NA	TRBV9	CASSVGSGSSYNEQFF	TGTGCCAGCAGCGTAGGCAGCGGGAGCTCCTACAATGAGCAGTTCTTC
TRBJ1-2	NA	few	TRBV20-1	CSALSQGGYTF	TGCAGTGCCTTGTCCCAAGGCGGCTACACCTTC
TRBJ2-2	TRBD1	few	TRBV28	CASSDRVGNGELFF	TGTGCCAGCAGTGACAGGGTTGGCAACGGGGAGCTGTTTTTT
TRBJ2-7	NA	NA	TRBV7-2	CASSPGGSRTYEQYF	TGTGCCAGCAGCCCCGGTGGGAGCAGGACATACGAGCAGTACTTC
TRBJ2-1	TRBD2	few	TRBV6-5	CASSYTSGRGNNEQFF	TGTGCCAGCAGTTACACGAGCGGGAGGGGCAACAATGAGCAGTTCTTC